The 9 T cell receptor beta chains below all came from one sample that was sequenced in a study of blood T cell repertoires in COVID-19 (dated by TCRdb to 2020 to 2021). The library came from the immunoSEQ multiplex PCR assay. TCRdb re-hosts the immuneACCESS table, in-frame sequences only. Its copies lack some clones; in the studies checked, an unresolved V gene accounts for under half of them, and the cause for the rest is not known. This sample lists some 400,000 clones; roughly four fifths were detected once. The top ten clonotypes cover more than 1% of the sample. The specimen was peripheral blood. The receptors shown here come from a human donor with acute or convalescent COVID-19. The donor label of this sample is uncertain.

The chain couples TRBV2 to TRBJ2-5, with D tentatively TRBD1 (5 bases). The CDR3 runs to 17 residues. The ends were cut back, 3 bases at V and 1 base at J, with 18 bases in the middle. Germline values: CDR1 SNHLY, CDR2 FYNNEI. The CDR3 protein is CASSDGLFRAAQETQYF. In DNA, the CDR3 is TGTGCCAGCAGTGACGGTTTATTCAGGGCAGCCCAAGAGACCCAGTACTTC.

The chain employs TRBV6-5 and TRBJ1-6; 7 nucleotides match TRBD1. The germline V gene encodes CDR1 MNHEY and CDR2 SVGAGI. V lost 6 bases and J lost 10; bases outside the gene matches: 9. CDR3 length: 14 amino acids. CDR3 sequence: CASRTHRGGSPLHF. The DNA of the CDR3 is TGTGCCAGCAGAACCCACAGGGGCGGGTCACCCCTCCACTTT.

This rearrangement joins TRBV5-4 to TRBJ2-1, with 8 bases fitting TRBD1. This CDR3 is built from 15 residues. Germline trimming cut 0 bases from V and 4 bases from J; bases unmatched to any gene: 3. In germline, CDR1 is SGHNT, CDR2 YYREEE (reference sequence). DNA for the CDR3: TGTGCCAGCAGCTTGGAGAGACAGGGGTACAATGAGCAGTTCTTC. It specifies CASSLERQGYNEQFF.

V is TRBV7-2 and J is TRBJ2-1; TRBD2 agrees at 13 bases. V dropped 3 bases and J dropped 9; count of bases not matched to a gene: 8. Germline loops: CDR1 SGHTA, CDR2 FQGNSA. The CDR3 loop spans 16 amino acids. This CDR3 is CASSFTSGRGHSEQFF. The CDR3 bases are TGTGCCAGCAGCTTTACTAGCGGGAGGGGTCACAGTGAGCAGTTCTTC.

The chain couples TRBV27 to TRBJ2-3; 9 bases align to TRBD1. The CDR3 contains 17 residues. The germline gives CDR1 MNHEY, CDR2 SMNVEV (reference sequence). Unmatched junction bases numbered 8, after V lost 1 base and J lost 3 bases. CDR3 region: CASSLYGTGRGTDTQYF. The DNA of the CDR3 is TGTGCCAGCAGTTTATATGGGACAGGGAGAGGGACAGATACGCAGTATTTT.

This sequence joins TRBV5-1 and TRBJ2-2, with 9 bases identical to TRBD1. The ends lost 5 bases at V and 6 bases at J; junction bases unmatched: 8. This CDR3 spans 15 amino acids. The germline CDR1 and CDR2 sequences are SGHRS and YFSETQ. The CDR3 loop is CASRRTGERSGELFF. The CDR3 DNA reads as TGCGCCAGCAGAAGGACAGGGGAACGGTCCGGGGAGCTGTTTTTT.

The chain recombines TRBV23-1 with TRBJ2-2, with unresolved D. TRBV23-1 is placed among ORFs of uncertain function. V lost 8 bases and J lost 0, with 16 bases in between. The CDR3 spans 16 residues. CDR3 sequence (DNA): TGCGCCAGCCTACGGCGACTGTTACCGAACACCGGGGAGCTGTTTTTT. The encoded protein is CASLRRLLPNTGELFF.

J is TRBJ2-5 and V is TRBV7-2; 14 bases line up with TRBD2. This CDR3 region has 19 residues. V lost 5 bases to trimming and J lost 1 base; unmatched junction nucleotides: 12. Germline values: CDR1 SGHTA, CDR2 FQGNSA. CDR3 loop: CASSPSGTSGSPTQETQYF. The CDR3 nucleotides read TGTGCCAGCAGCCCATCCGGGACTAGCGGGAGCCCTACCCAAGAGACCCAGTACTTC.

The chain joins TRBV28 to TRBJ2-1, with 16 positions matching TRBD2. The V and J ends lost 7 bases and 4 bases, in that order; junction bases with no gene match: 13. The CDR3 consists of 19 residues. CDR1 is MDHEN and CDR2 is SYDVKM in the germline V gene. The CDR3 loop is CASTPPGTSGGAYYNEQFF. CDR3 DNA sequence: TGTGCCAGCACCCCCCCCGGGACTAGCGGGGGGGCCTATTACAATGAGCAGTTCTTC. Full variable domain (missing parts from reference TRBV28 and TRBJ2-1): DVKVTQSSRYLVKRTGEKVFLECVQDMDHENMFWYRQDPGLGLRLIYFSYDVKMKEKGDIPEGYSVSREKKERFSLILESASTNQTSMYLCASTPPGTSGGAYYNEQFFGPGTRLTVL.